This T cell receptor (beta chain) stems from a study of shared clonotypes between healthy human individuals. Each replicate PCR on the sorted subsets used 200 to 250 ng DNA (around 30,000 T cell genomes). Profiling relied on immunoSEQ multiplex PCR, and the TCRdb table lists in-frame clones only, not all of them. The sample lists millions of clones, over 85% seen once, with more than 0.95% in the top ten. After removal of 2 bases from V and 0 bases from J, the junction contained 3 bases not matched to a gene. The CDR3 has 17 amino acids. Germline lookup yields CDR1 SGDLS and CDR2 YYNGEE. On this clone: Antigen unknown.

General study points: Sampling covered blood only; tissue repertoires likely differ.

Naive CD8 cells were CD45RO-negative, positively selected for CCR7, excluding terminally differentiated effector memory CD45RA+ cells. Source material: naive CD8+ T cells sorted from blood. The TCR comes from a man aged 18 to 30 in good health. The chain recombines TRBV9 with TRBJ2-1, with 12 bases matching TRBD2. CDR3 nucleotide sequence: TGTGCCAGCAGCGTCGGACTAGCGGGGAGCTCCTACAATGAGCAGTTCTTC. As protein: CASSVGLAGSSYNEQFF.